The clone carrying this T cell receptor beta chain is classed as medium-sized. The sample belongs to a study of blood T cell repertoires in COVID-19. Study-wide context: Sites in the United States, Italy and Spain provided acute and convalescent COVID-19 samples. PBMCs, B-cell-depleted T cells, or T cells were the source of the cDNA or gDNA that made up the material.

This table comes from immunoSEQ multiplex PCR, and its TCRdb copy is limited to in-frame clones, with some not included. Here the sample spans roughly 250,000 clones, 88% being singletons. This CDR3 region has 14 residues. The germline CDR1 and CDR2 sequences are LNHDA and SQIVND (reference sequence). The ends lost 9 bases at V and 9 bases at J; junction bases unmatched: 11. V and J are TRBV19 and TRBJ2-1; 10 bases line up with TRBD2. The TCR comes from a woman in her forties who had recovered from COVID-19. The sample was peripheral blood. The CDR3 DNA reads as TGTGCCAGCTCCCGGAGCGGGAGGGGGGCTGAGCAGTTCTTC. It is translated as CASSRSGRGAEQFF. Using reference TRBV19 and TRBJ2-1 for the parts outside the CDR3, the full variable domain is DGGITQSPKYLFRKEGQNVTLSCEQNLNHDAMYWYRQDPGQGLRLIYYSQIVNDFQKGDIAEGYSVSREKKESFPLTVTSAQKNPTAFYLCASSRSGRGAEQFFGPGTRLTVL.